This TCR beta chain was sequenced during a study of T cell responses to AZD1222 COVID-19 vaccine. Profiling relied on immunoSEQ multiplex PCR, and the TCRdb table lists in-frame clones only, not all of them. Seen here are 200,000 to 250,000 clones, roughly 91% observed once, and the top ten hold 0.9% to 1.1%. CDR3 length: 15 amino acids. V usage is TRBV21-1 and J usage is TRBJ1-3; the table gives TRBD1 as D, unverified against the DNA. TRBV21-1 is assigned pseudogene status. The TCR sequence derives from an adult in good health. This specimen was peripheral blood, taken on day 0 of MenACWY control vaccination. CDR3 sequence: CASSKDKDTGNTIYF. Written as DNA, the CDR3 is TGTGCCAGCAGCAAAGATAAAGACACTGGAAACACCATATATTTT.